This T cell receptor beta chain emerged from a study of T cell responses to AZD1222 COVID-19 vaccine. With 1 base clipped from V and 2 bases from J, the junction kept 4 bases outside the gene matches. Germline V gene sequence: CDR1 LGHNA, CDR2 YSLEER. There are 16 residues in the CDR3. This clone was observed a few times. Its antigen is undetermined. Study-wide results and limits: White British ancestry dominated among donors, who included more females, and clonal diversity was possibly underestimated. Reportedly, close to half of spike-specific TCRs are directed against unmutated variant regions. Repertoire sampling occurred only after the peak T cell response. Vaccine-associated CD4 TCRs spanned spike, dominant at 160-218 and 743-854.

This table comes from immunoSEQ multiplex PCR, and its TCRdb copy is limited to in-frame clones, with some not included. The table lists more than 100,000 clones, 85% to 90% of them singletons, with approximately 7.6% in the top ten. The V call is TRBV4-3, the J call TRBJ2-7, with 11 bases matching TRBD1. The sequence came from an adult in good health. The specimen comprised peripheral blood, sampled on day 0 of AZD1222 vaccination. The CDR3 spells CASSQAPGQGAYEQYF. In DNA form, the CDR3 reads TGCGCCAGCAGCCAAGCTCCGGGACAGGGGGCCTACGAGCAGTACTTC.